This TCR beta chain was obtained from a study of PD-1 blockade in classical Hodgkin lymphoma. Study conclusions and caveats: Exclusion covered patients beginning nivolumab under 1 year post-ASCT. Baseline TCR diversity was reportedly lower in newly diagnosed patients than healthy donors.

On this clone: No antigen is known for it.

Each and every patient relapsed after autologous stem cell transplantation, and patients got differing brentuximab vedotin exposure. The repertoire was sequenced with immunoSEQ multiplex PCR; TCRdb's copy has only in-frame clones and lacks some. The sample carries approximately 150,000 clones, approximately 81% recorded once. This CDR3 has 15 amino acids. V gave up 3 bases and J gave up 1 base, with 10 bases separating them. Germline assignment: CDR1 MNHEY and CDR2 SMNVEV (reference sequence). The chain combines TRBV27 with TRBJ2-1; D is undetermined. This specimen was peripheral blood mononuclear cells (PBMCs), taken before the second cycle of nivolumab. The clonotype comes from a human donor with classical Hodgkin lymphoma. In DNA, the CDR3 is TGTGCCAGCAGTTTCAATGGTCGGTCCTACAATGAGCAGTTCTTC. This gives the protein CASSFNGRSYNEQFF.